Shown below are 19 T cell receptor beta chains from a single sample sequenced in a study of blood T cell repertoires in COVID-19. The repertoire was sequenced with immunoSEQ multiplex PCR; TCRdb's copy has only in-frame clones and lacks some. The table has over 250,000 clones, about 90% seen once. Sequencing input: peripheral blood. All receptors derive from a woman in her forties or fifties with COVID-19, enrolled during active disease.

This clone is a singleton in its sample. The gene calls are TRBV6-2 or TRBV6-3 and TRBJ1-4; D unresolved. CDR3 size: 18 residues. V lost 0 bases and J 6 bases, leaving 20 bases between the germline ends. CDR1 is MNHEY and CDR2 is SVGEGT in the germline V gene. The CDR3 loop reads CASSYSRRRGWTDEKLFF. The CDR3 nucleotides read TGTGCCAGCAGTTACTCGCGTCGGCGGGGTTGGACTGATGAAAAACTGTTTTTT.

The chain couples TRBV18 to TRBJ2-4, with D possibly being TRBD1 (5 bases). V shed 6 bases and J shed 0 bases, with 15 bases lying between them. This CDR3 is 16 amino acids long. Germline V gene lookup returns CDR1 KGHSH and CDR2 LQKENI. CDR3 nucleotide sequence: TGTGCCAGCTCGAAAACCACGCAGGGAGCCAAAAACATTCAGTACTTC. Translating it yields CASSKTTQGAKNIQYF.

This chain links TRBV16 with TRBJ1-6; no reliable D call. Looked up from germline, CDR1 is KGHSY and CDR2 is FQNENV. Trimming took off 1 base at V and 9 bases at J, with 7 bases between the two ends. The CDR3 extends over 13 amino acids. CDR3 coding DNA: TGTGCCAGCAGCCAATACACCGTTTCACCCCTCCACTTT. Translated: CASSQYTVSPLHF.

CDR3 coding DNA: TGTGCCTGGAGTCAATCGGCCGGGGAGCTGTTTTTT. This encodes CAWSQSAGELFF. V is TRBV30 and J is TRBJ2-2; no clear D. Deletions cut 2 bases from V and 6 bases from J, with 7 bases between. Germline V gene lookup returns CDR1 GTSNPN and CDR2 SVGIG (reference sequence). This CDR3 has 12 amino acids. Based on the CDR3 plus reference TRBV30 and TRBJ2-2, the full variable domain is SQTIHQWPATLVQPVGSPLSLECTVEGTSNPNLYWYRQAAGRGLQLLFYSVGIGQISSEVPQNLSASRPQDRQFILSSKKLLLSDSGFYLCAWSQSAGELFFGEGSRLTVL.

The chain is built from TRBV5-1 and TRBJ1-5; tentatively, D is TRBD1 (6 bases). Between the trimmed V and J ends, which lost 7 bases and 6 bases, there was a span of 17 bases. The CDR3 consists of 14 residues. Germline lookup yields CDR1 SGHRS and CDR2 YFSETQ. As DNA, the CDR3 is TGCGCCAGCTCGACGTCAGGGGCCGGTCAGCCCCAGCATTTT. Translating gives CASSTSGAGQPQHF.

The V and J genes are TRBV7-6 and TRBJ1-5, with a tentative D call TRBD1 (6 bases). The V end was cut by 3 bases, the J end by 1 base, with 13 bases between. Germline CDR1 reads SGHVS; CDR2 reads FNYEAQ. The CDR3 loop spans 16 amino acids. DNA of the CDR3: TGTGCCAGCAGCTTTTCTCGCGACAGGAGCAATCAGCCCCAGCATTTT. Protein sequence: CASSFSRDRSNQPQHF.

V and J are TRBV11-3 and TRBJ2-1, with 11 positions matching TRBD2. Per the germline V gene, CDR1 is SGHNT and CDR2 is YENEEA. This CDR3 contains 17 residues. J gave up 4 bases and V 5 bases, and 10 bases lay outside the gene matches. This chain's CDR3 is CASSPRRGLADYNEQFF. The CDR3 region has the DNA TGTGCCAGCAGCCCCAGACGGGGACTAGCGGATTACAATGAGCAGTTCTTC.

This sequence joins TRBV30 and TRBJ2-3; 10 positions match TRBD2. The CDR3 has 14 residues. Unmatched junction bases numbered 5, after V lost 3 bases and J lost 5 bases. Germline CDR1 GTSNPN, CDR2 SVGIG (reference sequence). This CDR3 is CAWRRAGGGDTQYF. The CDR3 DNA reads as TGTGCCTGGAGGCGAGCGGGAGGGGGAGATACGCAGTATTTT.

The V and J genes are TRBV6-1 and TRBJ2-1; D not resolved. The CDR3 is made up of 15 amino acids. Germline CDR1 and CDR2: MNHNS and SASEGT. V shed 1 base and J shed 0 bases, with 7 bases lying between them. CDR3 sequence: CASSEVLSSYNEQFF. The CDR3 DNA follows: TGTGCCAGCAGTGAAGTGCTGAGCTCCTACAATGAGCAGTTCTTC.

This chain connects TRBV16 to TRBJ2-6, with D possibly matching TRBD1 (6 bases). CDR3 size: 15 residues. V was pared by 2 bases and J by 3 bases, with 8 bases between. The germline V gene has CDR1 KGHSY and CDR2 FQNENV. CDR3 sequence (DNA): TGTGCCAGCAGCCAAAACAGGGTTGGGGCCAACGTCCTGACTTTC. Translating it yields CASSQNRVGANVLTF.

The gene calls are TRBV19 and TRBJ2-3; D gene unclear. The CDR3 runs 15 residues. The ends were cut back, 1 base at V and 1 base at J, with 9 bases in the middle. CDR1 is LNHDA, CDR2 SQIVND, per germline (reference sequence). CDR3 loop: CASSIGGARTDTQYF. CDR3 DNA: TGTGCCAGTAGTATAGGAGGAGCCCGCACAGATACGCAGTATTTT.

The CDR3 here is CASSIDFQNEKLFF. DNA of the CDR3: TGTGCCAGTAGTATAGATTTCCAGAATGAAAAACTGTTTTTT. This chain connects TRBV19 to TRBJ1-4, with no clear D. V dropped 0 bases and J dropped 5 bases, with 7 bases sitting between them. CDR3 size: 14 residues. Germline CDR1 LNHDA, CDR2 SQIVND (reference sequence).

This chain connects TRBV5-4 to TRBJ2-1, with TRBD2 matching over 7 bases. CDR3 length: 15 amino acids. V lost 1 base to trimming and J lost 5 bases; unmatched junction nucleotides: 6. Germline CDR1 is SGHNT and CDR2 is YYREEE (reference sequence). The CDR3 region has the DNA TGTGCCAGCAGCTTGCCCGGGAGGTCCGACAATGAGCAGTTCTTC. Its translation: CASSLPGRSDNEQFF.

V gene TRBV5-5 combines with J gene TRBJ1-2; a weak D match, TRBD1 (6 bases). V lost 3 bases, J lost 5 bases, and 17 bases lay in between. CDR3 length: 15 amino acids. CDR1 is SGHKS, CDR2 YYEKEE, per germline (reference sequence). The CDR3: CASSSYRATPYGYTF. Written as DNA, the CDR3 is TGTGCCAGCAGCTCCTACAGGGCAACACCGTATGGCTACACCTTC.

This clone appeared once. The chain has TRBV7-9 and TRBJ2-4, with 8 bases identical to TRBD2. CDR3 length equals 16 residues. Germline assignment: CDR1 SEHNR and CDR2 FQNEAQ (reference sequence). V shed 5 bases, J shed 2 bases, and the junction held 8 bases outside the gene matches. The CDR3 DNA is TGTGCCAGCAGCCTCGGCGGGGGGCGACCCAAAAACATTCAGTACTTC. Its protein is CASSLGGGRPKNIQYF.

The rearrangement uses TRBV30 and TRBJ2-1; TRBD2 aligns across 10 bases. From germline, CDR1 is GTSNPN and CDR2 SVGIG (reference sequence). The CDR3 runs to 14 residues. The junction had 3 bases not matched to a gene; V was cut back by 4 bases and J by 3 bases. CDR3 bases: TGTGCCTGGAACATAGCGGGAGGCTACAATGAGCAGTTCTTC. Protein sequence: CAWNIAGGYNEQFF. The full variable domain, its missing parts supplied by reference TRBV30 and TRBJ2-1, is SQTIHQWPATLVQPVGSPLSLECTVEGTSNPNLYWYRQAAGRGLQLLFYSVGIGQISSEVPQNLSASRPQDRQFILSSKKLLLSDSGFYLCAWNIAGGYNEQFFGPGTRLTVL.

With respect to this clone: The sample carries other DNA sequences with the same CDR3. This chain connects TRBV5-1 to TRBJ1-1; weak D call: TRBD1 (6 bases). The CDR3 totals 12 residues. V lost 2 bases to trimming and J lost 4 bases, with 6 bases between them. Germline V gene sequence: CDR1 SGHRS, CDR2 YFSETQ. The chain's CDR3 is CASSLQGTEAFF. The CDR3 DNA reads as TGCGCCAGCAGCTTACAGGGCACTGAAGCTTTCTTT. Looking up the rest from reference TRBV5-1 and TRBJ1-1 gives the full variable domain: KAGVTQTPRYLIKTRGQQVTLSCSPISGHRSVSWYQQTPGQGLQFLFEYFSETQRNKGNFPGRFSGRQFSNSRSEMNVSTLELGDSALYLCASSLQGTEAFFGQGTRLTVV.

The chain links TRBV15 to TRBJ1-2, with D unclear. CDR1 and CDR2 (germline): LNHNV, YYDKDF (reference sequence). Trimming left V 0 bases short and J 0 bases short, with 14 bases between. The CDR3 is 17 amino acids. CDR3: CATSRDRGVNSNYGYTF. In DNA form, the CDR3 reads TGTGCCACCAGCAGAGATCGGGGTGTAAATTCTAACTATGGCTACACCTTC. Variable domain in full (rest from reference TRBV15 and TRBJ1-2): DAMVIQNPRYQVTQFGKPVTLSCSQTLNHNVMYWYQQKSSQAPKLLFHYYDKDFNNEADTPDNFQSRRPNTSFCFLDIRSPGLGDTAMYLCATSRDRGVNSNYGYTFGSGTRLTVV.

The V gene is TRBV7-8, the J gene TRBJ2-1; 9 bases match TRBD1. The CDR3 contains 15 residues. Trimming removed 5 bases from V and 4 bases from J; junction bases left unmatched: 6. The germline gives CDR1 SGHVS, CDR2 FQNEAQ. The CDR3 is CASSLKGTGYNEQFF. The CDR3 nucleotides read TGTGCCAGCAGCCTGAAGGGGACAGGGTACAATGAGCAGTTCTTC.